The clone carrying this T cell receptor (beta chain) was recorded a few times. Its antigen is unknown. This record belongs to a study of blood T cells in healthy people across ages. Notes on the study in general: When set beside aged donors, long-lived donors presented more naive CD4+ cells and higher diversity.

Trimming cost V 5 bases and J 6 bases; bases outside gene matches: 4. This CDR3 is 15 amino acids long. The germline V gene encodes CDR1 SGHTA and CDR2 FQGNSA. A second PCR of roughly 7 to 11 cycles used a sample-barcoded 5' primer and a J-beta primer mix. TCRdb re-derived calls from the 5' RACE reads in MiXCR, one entry per CDR3 protein. The sample records roughly 2 million distinct CDR3 sequences, roughly 52% being singletons. Every donor provided roughly 10 milliliters of peripheral blood. In each sample, at least 6 million PBMCs were isolated. The receptor comes from a middle-aged woman in good health. Sequencing was done on a sample of blood. The V and J genes are TRBV7-2 and TRBJ2-1; 13 nucleotides align to TRBD2. CDR3 coding DNA: TGTGCCAGCAGCCAACGGACTAGCGGGGGCAATGAGCAGTTCTTC. This translates into CASSQRTSGGNEQFF.